This TCR beta chain was captured by sequencing in a study of beta chain features in type 1 diabetes. Study results and limitations: Shortening of TCRB CDR3s, moderate but significant, appeared in all four CD4+ subsets of Type 1 diabetes patients.

Since all of the isolated RNA was reverse transcribed, expressed TCRB transcripts were what got sequenced. Sequencing used immunoSEQ multiplex PCR; TCRdb keeps in-frame clones, though not all of them. Of roughly 240,000 clones listed, roughly 70% were seen once; the top ten hold 0.053%. The CDR3 is made up of 12 amino acids. V shed 5 bases and J 4 bases; nucleotides not matched to a gene: 0. The germline CDR1 and CDR2 sequences are SQVTM and ANQGSEA. Details on this clone: The antigen is unknown.

Sequencing was carried out using naive CD4+ T cells from blood. This clonotype was sampled from a man aged 30 to 45 in good health. The V gene is TRBV29-1, the J gene TRBJ2-1; TRBD2 matches at 9 bases. CDR3 coding DNA: TGCAGCGTTCTAGCGGGGTACAATGAGCAGTTCTTC. Encoded protein: CSVLAGYNEQFF.